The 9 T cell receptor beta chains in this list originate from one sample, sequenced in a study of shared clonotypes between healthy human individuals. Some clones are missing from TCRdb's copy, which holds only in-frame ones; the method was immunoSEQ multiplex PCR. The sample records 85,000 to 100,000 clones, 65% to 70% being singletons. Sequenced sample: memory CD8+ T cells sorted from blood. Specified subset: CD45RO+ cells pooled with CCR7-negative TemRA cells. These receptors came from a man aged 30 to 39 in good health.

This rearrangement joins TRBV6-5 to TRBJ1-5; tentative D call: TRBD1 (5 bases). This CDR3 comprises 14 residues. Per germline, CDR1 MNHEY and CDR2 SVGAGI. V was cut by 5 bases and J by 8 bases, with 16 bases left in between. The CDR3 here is CASSTHGAEKPQHF. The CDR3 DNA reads TGTGCCAGCAGTACCCATGGGGCTGAGAAGCCCCAGCATTTT.

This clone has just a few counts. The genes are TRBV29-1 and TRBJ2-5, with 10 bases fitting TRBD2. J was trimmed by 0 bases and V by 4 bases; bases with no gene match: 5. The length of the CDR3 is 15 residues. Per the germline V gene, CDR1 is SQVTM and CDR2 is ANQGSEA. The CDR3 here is CSVGFSGGYQETQYF. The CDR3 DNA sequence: TGCAGCGTTGGTTTTAGCGGGGGGTACCAAGAGACCCAGTACTTC.

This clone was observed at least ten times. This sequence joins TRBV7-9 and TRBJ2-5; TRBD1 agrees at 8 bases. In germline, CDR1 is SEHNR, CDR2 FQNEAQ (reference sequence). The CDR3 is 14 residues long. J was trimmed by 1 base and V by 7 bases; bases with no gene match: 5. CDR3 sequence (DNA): TGTGCCAGCACTAACCAGGGGGCCCAAGAGACCCAGTACTTC. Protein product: CASTNQGAQETQYF.

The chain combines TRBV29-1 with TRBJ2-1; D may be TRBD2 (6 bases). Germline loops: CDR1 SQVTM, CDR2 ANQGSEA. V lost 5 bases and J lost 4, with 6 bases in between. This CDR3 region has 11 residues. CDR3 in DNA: TGCAGCGTTCGGGGGTACAATGAGCAGTTCTTC. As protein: CSVRGYNEQFF.

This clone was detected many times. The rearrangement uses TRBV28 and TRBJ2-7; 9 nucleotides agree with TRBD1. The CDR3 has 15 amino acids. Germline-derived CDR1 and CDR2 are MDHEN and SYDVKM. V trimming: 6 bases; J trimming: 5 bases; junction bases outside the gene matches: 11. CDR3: CASSISGTGTHEQYF. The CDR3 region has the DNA TGTGCCAGCAGCATATCCGGGACAGGGACCCACGAGCAGTACTTC.

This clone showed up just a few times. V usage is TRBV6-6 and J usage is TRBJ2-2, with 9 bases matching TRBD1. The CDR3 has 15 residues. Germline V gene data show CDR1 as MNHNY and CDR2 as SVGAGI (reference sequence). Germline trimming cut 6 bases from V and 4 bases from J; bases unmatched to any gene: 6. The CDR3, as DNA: TGTGCCAGCAGCGAGGAGGACAGGGGCACCGGGGAGCTGTTTTTT. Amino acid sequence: CASSEEDRGTGELFF.

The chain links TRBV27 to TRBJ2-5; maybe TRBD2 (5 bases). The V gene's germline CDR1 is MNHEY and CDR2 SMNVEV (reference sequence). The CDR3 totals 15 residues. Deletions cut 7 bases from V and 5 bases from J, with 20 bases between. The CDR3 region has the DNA TGTGCCAGCACCCCTCGGTATGGCGGGCGGGAGACCCAGTACTTC. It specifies CASTPRYGGRETQYF.

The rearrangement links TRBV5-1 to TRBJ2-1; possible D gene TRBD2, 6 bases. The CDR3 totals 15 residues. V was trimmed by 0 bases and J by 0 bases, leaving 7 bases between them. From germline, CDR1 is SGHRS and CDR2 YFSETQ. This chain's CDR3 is CASSLVTSSYNEQFF. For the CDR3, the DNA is TGCGCCAGCAGCTTGGTGACTAGCTCCTACAATGAGCAGTTCTTC.

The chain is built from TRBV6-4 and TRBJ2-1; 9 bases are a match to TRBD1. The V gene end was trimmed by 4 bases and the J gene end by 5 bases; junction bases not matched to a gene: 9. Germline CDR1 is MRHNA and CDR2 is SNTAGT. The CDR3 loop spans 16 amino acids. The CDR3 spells CASSASTGGDHNEQFF. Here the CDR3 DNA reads TGTGCCAGCAGTGCCTCGACAGGGGGGGACCACAATGAGCAGTTCTTC.